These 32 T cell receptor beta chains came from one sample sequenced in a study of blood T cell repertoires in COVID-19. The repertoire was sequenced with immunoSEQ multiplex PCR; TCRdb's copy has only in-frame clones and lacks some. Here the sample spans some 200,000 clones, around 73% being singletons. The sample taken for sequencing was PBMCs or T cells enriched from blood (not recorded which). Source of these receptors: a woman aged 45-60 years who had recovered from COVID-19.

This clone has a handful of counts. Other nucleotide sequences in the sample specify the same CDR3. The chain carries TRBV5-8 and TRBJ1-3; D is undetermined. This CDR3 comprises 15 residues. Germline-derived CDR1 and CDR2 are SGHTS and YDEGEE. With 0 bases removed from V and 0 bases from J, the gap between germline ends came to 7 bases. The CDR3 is CASSLGQFSGNTIYF. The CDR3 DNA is TGTGCCAGCAGCTTGGGGCAGTTCTCTGGAAACACCATATATTTT.

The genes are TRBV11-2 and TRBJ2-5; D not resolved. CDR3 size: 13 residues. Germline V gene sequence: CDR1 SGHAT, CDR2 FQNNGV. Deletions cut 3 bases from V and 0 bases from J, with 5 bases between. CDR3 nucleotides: TGTGCCAGCAGCTTCTTATACCAAGAGACCCAGTACTTC. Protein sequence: CASSFLYQETQYF.

The CDR3 protein is CASSKRTDEAFF. The CDR3 DNA is TGTGCCAGCAGCAAACGGACAGATGAAGCTTTCTTT. The V and J genes are TRBV5-6 and TRBJ1-1; the D gene is possibly TRBD1 (6 bases). In germline, CDR1 is SGHDT, CDR2 YYEEEE. Deletions cut 4 bases from V and 7 bases from J, with 11 bases between. The CDR3 covers 12 residues.

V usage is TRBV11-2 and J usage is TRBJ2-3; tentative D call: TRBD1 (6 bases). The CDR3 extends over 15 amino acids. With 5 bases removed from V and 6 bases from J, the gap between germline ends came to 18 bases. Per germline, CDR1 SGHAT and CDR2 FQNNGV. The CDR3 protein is CASSPNTGTRDTQYF. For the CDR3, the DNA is TGTGCCAGCAGCCCTAACACAGGGACACGCGATACGCAGTATTTT.

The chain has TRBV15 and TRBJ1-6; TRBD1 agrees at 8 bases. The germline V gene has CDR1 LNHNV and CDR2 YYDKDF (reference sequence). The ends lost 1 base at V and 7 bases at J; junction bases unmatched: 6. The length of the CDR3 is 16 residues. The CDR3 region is CATSRGGQAKNSPLHF. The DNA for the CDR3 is TGTGCCACCAGCAGAGGGGGACAGGCGAAGAATTCACCCCTCCACTTT.

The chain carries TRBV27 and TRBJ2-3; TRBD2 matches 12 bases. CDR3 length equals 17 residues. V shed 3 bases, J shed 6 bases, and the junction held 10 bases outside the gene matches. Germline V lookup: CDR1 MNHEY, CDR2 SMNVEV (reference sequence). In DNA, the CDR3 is TGTGCCAGCAGTTTGTCAGGACTAGCGGGATATGTGGATACGCAGTATTTT. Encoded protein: CASSLSGLAGYVDTQYF.

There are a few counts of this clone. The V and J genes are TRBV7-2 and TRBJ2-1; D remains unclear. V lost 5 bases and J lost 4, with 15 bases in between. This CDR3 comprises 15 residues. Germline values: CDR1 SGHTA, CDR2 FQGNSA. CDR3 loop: CASSTPVQIYNEQFF. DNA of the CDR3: TGTGCCAGCAGCACCCCCGTACAGATTTACAATGAGCAGTTCTTC.

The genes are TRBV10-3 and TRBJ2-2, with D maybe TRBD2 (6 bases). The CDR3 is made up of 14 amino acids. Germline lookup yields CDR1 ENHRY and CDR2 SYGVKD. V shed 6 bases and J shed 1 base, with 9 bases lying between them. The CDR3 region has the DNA TGTGCCATCAGGGACTACTTGAACACCGGGGAGCTGTTTTTT. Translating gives CAIRDYLNTGELFF.

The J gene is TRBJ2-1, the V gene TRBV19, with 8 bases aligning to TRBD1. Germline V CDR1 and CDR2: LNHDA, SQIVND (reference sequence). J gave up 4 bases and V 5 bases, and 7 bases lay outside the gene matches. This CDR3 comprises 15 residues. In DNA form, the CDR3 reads TGTGCCAGTAGTGAGGCAGGGGGCTCATACAATGAGCAGTTCTTC. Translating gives CASSEAGGSYNEQFF.

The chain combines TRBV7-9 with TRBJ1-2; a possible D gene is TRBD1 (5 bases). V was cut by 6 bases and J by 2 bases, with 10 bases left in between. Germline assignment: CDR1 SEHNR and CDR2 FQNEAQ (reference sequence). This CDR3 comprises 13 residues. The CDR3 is CASSYGQNYGYTF. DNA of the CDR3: TGTGCCAGCAGTTACGGACAAAACTATGGCTACACCTTC.

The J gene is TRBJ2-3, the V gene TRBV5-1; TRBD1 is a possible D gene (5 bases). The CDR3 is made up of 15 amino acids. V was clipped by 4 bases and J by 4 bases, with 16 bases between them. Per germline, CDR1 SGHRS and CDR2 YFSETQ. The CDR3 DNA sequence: TGCGCCAGCAGCGGAACAGGATTGGCGGCAGATACGCAGTATTTT. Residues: CASSGTGLAADTQYF.

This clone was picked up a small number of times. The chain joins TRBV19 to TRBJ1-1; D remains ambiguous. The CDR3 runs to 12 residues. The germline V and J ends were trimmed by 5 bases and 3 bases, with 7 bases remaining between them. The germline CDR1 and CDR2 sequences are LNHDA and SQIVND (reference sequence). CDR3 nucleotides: TGTGCCAGTAGTGAGTTATACACTGAAGCTTTCTTT. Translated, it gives CASSELYTEAFF.

CDR3 in amino acids: CASSVEVSEKLFF. CDR3 bases: TGTGCCAGCAGTGTCGAAGTGAGTGAAAAACTGTTTTTT. The rearrangement joins TRBV2 to TRBJ1-4; D gene unclear. Looked up from germline, CDR1 is SNHLY and CDR2 is FYNNEI. The CDR3 is 13 amino acids. Deletions cut 4 bases from V and 7 bases from J, with 10 bases between.

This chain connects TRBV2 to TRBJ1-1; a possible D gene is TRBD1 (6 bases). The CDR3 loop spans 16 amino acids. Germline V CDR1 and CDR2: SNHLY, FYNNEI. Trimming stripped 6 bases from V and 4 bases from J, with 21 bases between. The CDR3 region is CASSDRSTGLGTEAFF. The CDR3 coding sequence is TGTGCCAGCAGCGACAGATCTACAGGGTTGGGCACTGAAGCTTTCTTT.

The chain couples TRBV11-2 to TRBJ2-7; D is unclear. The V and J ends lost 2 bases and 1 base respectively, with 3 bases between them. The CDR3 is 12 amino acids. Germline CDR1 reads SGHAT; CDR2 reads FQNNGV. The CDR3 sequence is CASSLLSYEQYF. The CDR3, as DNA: TGTGCCAGCAGCTTACTTTCCTACGAGCAGTACTTC.

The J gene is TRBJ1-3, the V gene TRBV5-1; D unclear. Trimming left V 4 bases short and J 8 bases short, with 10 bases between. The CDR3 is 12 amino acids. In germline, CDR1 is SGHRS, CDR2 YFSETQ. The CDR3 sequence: CASSSNGDTIYF. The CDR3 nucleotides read TGCGCCAGCAGCAGTAACGGGGACACCATATATTTT.

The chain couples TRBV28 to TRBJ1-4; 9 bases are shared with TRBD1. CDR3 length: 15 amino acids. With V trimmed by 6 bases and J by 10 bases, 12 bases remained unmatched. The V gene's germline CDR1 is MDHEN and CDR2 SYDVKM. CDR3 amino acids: CASRVQGAEGGKLFF. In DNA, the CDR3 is TGTGCCAGCAGGGTACAGGGGGCTGAGGGGGGAAAACTGTTTTTT.

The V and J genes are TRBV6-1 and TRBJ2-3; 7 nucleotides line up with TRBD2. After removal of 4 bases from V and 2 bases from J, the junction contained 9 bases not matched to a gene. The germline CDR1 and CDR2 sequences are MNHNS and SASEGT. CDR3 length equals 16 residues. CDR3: CASSAALAENTDTQYF. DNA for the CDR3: TGTGCCAGCAGTGCCGCGCTAGCGGAGAACACAGATACGCAGTATTTT.

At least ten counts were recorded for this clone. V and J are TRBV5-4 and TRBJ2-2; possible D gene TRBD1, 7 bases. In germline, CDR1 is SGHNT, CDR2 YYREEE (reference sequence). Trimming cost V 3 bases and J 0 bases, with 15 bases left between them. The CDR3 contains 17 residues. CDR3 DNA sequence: TGTGCCAGCAGCTCGGAGGGGGCGGGGCCGAACACCGGGGAGCTGTTTTTT. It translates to CASSSEGAGPNTGELFF.

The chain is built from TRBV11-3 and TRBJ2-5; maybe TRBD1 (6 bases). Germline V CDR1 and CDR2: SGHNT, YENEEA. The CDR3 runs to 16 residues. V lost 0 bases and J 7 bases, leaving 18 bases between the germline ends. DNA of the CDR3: TGTGCCAGCAGCTTAGAAGGTGGCAGGGGAAGCGGGACCCAGTACTTC. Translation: CASSLEGGRGSGTQYF.

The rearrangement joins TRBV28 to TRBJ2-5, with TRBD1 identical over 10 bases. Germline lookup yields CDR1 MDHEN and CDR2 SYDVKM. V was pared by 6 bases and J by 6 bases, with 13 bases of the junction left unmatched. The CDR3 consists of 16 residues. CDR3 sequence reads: CASSSPRQGAPQTQYF. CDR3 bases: TGTGCCAGCAGCTCCCCGAGACAGGGGGCTCCGCAGACCCAGTACTTC. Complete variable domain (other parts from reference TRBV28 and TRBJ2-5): DVKVTQSSRYLVKRTGEKVFLECVQDMDHENMFWYRQDPGLGLRLIYFSYDVKMKEKGDIPEGYSVSREKKERFSLILESASTNQTSMYLCASSSPRQGAPQTQYFGPGTRLLVL.

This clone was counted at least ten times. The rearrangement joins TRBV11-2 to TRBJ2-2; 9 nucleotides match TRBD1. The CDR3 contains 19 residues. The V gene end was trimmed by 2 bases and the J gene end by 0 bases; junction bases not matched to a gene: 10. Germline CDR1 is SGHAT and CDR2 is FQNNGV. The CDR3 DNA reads TGTGCCAGCAGCTTAAACAACAGGGGGCTCATCGCGAACACCGGGGAGCTGTTTTTT. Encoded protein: CASSLNNRGLIANTGELFF.

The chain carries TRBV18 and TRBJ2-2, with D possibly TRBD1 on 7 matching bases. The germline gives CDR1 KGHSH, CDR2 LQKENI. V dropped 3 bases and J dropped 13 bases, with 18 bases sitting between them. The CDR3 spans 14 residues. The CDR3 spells CASSPNTGEAVLFF. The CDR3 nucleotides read TGTGCCAGCTCACCTAACACAGGGGAGGCGGTGCTGTTTTTT. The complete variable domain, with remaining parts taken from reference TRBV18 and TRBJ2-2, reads NAGVMQNPRHLVRRRGQEARLRCSPMKGHSHVYWYRQLPEEGLKFMVYLQKENIIDESGMPKERFSAEFPKEGPSILRIQQVVRGDSAAYFCASSPNTGEAVLFFGEGSRLTVL.

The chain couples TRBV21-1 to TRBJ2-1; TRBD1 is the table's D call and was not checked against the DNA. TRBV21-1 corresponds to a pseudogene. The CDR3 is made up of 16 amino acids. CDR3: CASPPQGKFSYNEQFF. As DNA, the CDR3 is TGTGCCAGCCCCCCTCAGGGAAAATTCTCCTACAATGAGCAGTTCTTC.

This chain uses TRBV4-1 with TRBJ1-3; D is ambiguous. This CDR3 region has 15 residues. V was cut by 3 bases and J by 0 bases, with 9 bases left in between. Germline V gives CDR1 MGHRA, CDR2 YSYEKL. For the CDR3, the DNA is TGCGCCAGCAGCCATGATCAGTCCTCTGGAAACACCATATATTTT. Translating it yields CASSHDQSSGNTIYF.

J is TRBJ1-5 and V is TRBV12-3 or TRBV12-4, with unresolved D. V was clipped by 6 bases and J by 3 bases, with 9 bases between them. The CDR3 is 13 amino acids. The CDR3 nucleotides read TGTGCCAGCAGGGAGAGAGACAATCAGCCCCAGCATTTT. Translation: CASRERDNQPQHF.

CDR3 protein: CASSGTGKAYEQYF. CDR3 in DNA: TGTGCCTCATCCGGGACAGGGAAAGCCTACGAGCAGTACTTC. V is TRBV30 and J is TRBJ2-7; 9 bases align to TRBD1. Germline CDR1 reads GTSNPN; CDR2 reads SVGIG (reference sequence). This CDR3 is built from 14 residues. J was trimmed by 2 bases and V by 7 bases; bases with no gene match: 9.

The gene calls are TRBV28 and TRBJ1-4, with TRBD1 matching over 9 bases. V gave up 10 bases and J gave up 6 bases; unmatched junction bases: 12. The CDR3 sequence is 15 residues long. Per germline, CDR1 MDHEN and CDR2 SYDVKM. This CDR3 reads CANSPVGQGDEKLFF. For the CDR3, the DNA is TGTGCCAACAGCCCGGTGGGACAGGGAGATGAAAAACTGTTTTTT.

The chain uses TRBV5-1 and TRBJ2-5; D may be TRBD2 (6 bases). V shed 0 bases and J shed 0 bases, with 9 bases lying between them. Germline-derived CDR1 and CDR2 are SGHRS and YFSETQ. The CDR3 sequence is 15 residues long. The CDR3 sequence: CASSLDLAYQETQYF. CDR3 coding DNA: TGCGCCAGCAGCTTGGATCTAGCGTACCAAGAGACCCAGTACTTC.

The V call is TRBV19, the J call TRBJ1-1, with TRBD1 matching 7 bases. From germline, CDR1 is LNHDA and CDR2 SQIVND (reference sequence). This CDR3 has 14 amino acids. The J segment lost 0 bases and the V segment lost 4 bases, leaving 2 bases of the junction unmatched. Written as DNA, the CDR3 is TGTGCCAGTAGTAGTCAGGGGGTGAACACTGAAGCTTTCTTT. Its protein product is CASSSQGVNTEAFF.

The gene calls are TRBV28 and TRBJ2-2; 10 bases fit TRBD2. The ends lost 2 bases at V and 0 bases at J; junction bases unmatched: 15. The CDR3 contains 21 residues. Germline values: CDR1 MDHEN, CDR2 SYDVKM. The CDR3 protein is CASSLEGIGLAATANTGELFF. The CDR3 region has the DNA TGTGCCAGCAGTTTAGAAGGTATTGGACTAGCGGCGACCGCGAACACCGGGGAGCTGTTTTTT.

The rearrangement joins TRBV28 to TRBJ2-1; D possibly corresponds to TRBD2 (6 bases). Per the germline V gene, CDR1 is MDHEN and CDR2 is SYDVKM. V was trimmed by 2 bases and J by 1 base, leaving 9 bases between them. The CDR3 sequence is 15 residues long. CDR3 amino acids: CASSLASASYNEQFF. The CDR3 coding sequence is TGTGCCAGCAGTTTAGCTAGCGCTTCCTACAATGAGCAGTTCTTC.